A single sample gave rise to the 31 T cell receptor beta chains below, sequenced in a study of early T cells in non-severe SARS-CoV-2 infection. TCRdb called the 5' RACE reads again in MiXCR, with one record for every CDR3 protein. The sample has roughly 55,000 distinct CDR3 sequences; approximately 6.2% are singletons. The sequenced sample consisted of whole blood. The origin of the receptors is an adult who was a healthcare worker with PCR-confirmed SARS-CoV-2 infection or an uninfected control (not recorded which).

The sample holds many counts of this clonotype. The rearrangement joins TRBV6-1 to TRBJ1-5; no clear D. Germline CDR1 MNHNS, CDR2 SASEGT. CDR3 length: 13 amino acids. V dropped 4 bases and J dropped 4 bases, with 8 bases sitting between them. The CDR3 DNA follows: TGTGCCAGCAGTGGGTTGCGTAATCAGCCCCAGCATTTT. Its translation is CASSGLRNQPQHF.

This chain joins TRBV2 and TRBJ2-1, with a weak D call TRBD1 (5 bases). The germline CDR1 and CDR2 sequences are SNHLY and FYNNEI. The CDR3 runs to 13 residues. V lost 3 bases and J 9 bases, leaving 12 bases between the germline ends. The CDR3 here is CASSDVRGGEQFF. CDR3 sequence (DNA): TGTGCCAGCAGTGATGTTAGGGGCGGTGAGCAGTTCTTC. Combining the CDR3 with reference TRBV2 and TRBJ2-1 gives the whole variable domain EPEVTQTPSHQVTQMGQEVILRCVPISNHLYFYWYRQILGQKVEFLVSFYNNEISEKSEIFDDQFSVERPDGSNFTLKIRSTKLEDSAMYFCASSDVRGGEQFFGPGTRLTVL.

Ten or more counts support this clonotype. The rearrangement links TRBV4-3 to TRBJ1-6; the D gene is possibly TRBD1 (5 bases). Trimming left V 0 bases short and J 7 bases short, with 16 bases between. Germline V gene lookup returns CDR1 LGHNA and CDR2 YSLEER. This CDR3 has 17 amino acids. The CDR3: CASSQDARTTSNSPLHF. The CDR3 bases are TGCGCCAGCAGCCAAGATGCCAGGACAACAAGCAATTCACCCCTCCACTTT.

The V gene is TRBV11-2, the J gene TRBJ2-7; TRBD1 or TRBD2 may be the D gene (5 bases each). In germline, CDR1 is SGHAT, CDR2 FQNNGV. The CDR3 has 15 amino acids. Trimming stripped 1 base from V and 4 bases from J, with 14 bases between. This CDR3 is CASSLGRRDPYEQYF. For the CDR3, the DNA is TGTGCCAGCAGCTTAGGCCGACGGGACCCTTACGAGCAGTACTTC. The entire variable domain, with the rest obtained from reference TRBV11-2 and TRBJ2-7, is as follows: EAGVAQSPRYKIIEKRQSVAFWCNPISGHATLYWYQQILGQGPKLLIQFQNNGVVDDSQLPKDRFSAERLKGVDSTLKIQPAKLEDSAVYLCASSLGRRDPYEQYFGPGTRLTVT.

The chain recombines TRBV6-2 or TRBV6-3 with TRBJ2-5, with D perhaps TRBD2 (5 bases). This CDR3 is 15 amino acids long. V lost 6 bases and J 4 bases, leaving 18 bases between the germline ends. Germline CDR1 reads MNHEY; CDR2 reads SVGEGT. The CDR3 DNA reads as TGTGCCAGCAGCACCTTCTCTAGCCTTCGAGAGACCCAGTACTTC. Translating it yields CASSTFSSLRETQYF.

This clonotype was observed at least ten times. This chain connects TRBV10-3 to TRBJ1-5; the match to TRBD1 covers 7 bases. The ends lost 10 bases at V and 0 bases at J; junction bases unmatched: 6. The CDR3 contains 14 residues. Germline V lookup: CDR1 ENHRY, CDR2 SYGVKD. The CDR3 reads CASDTGDSNQPQHF. As DNA, the CDR3 is TGTGCCAGTGACACAGGGGATAGCAATCAGCCCCAGCATTTT.

This clonotype has only a few counts. This rearrangement joins TRBV5-4 to TRBJ1-1; D is undetermined. The CDR3 contains 11 residues. Between the trimmed V and J ends, which lost 0 bases and 6 bases, there was a span of 3 bases. Germline-derived CDR1 and CDR2 are SGHNT and YYREEE (reference sequence). The CDR3, as DNA: TGTGCCAGCAGCTTGGGCGCTGAAGCTTTCTTT. Its translation is CASSLGAEAFF.

The chain combines TRBV7-9 with TRBJ2-7; unclear D gene. V was pared by 5 bases and J by 4 bases, with 9 bases between. Germline CDR1 and CDR2: SEHNR and FQNEAQ (reference sequence). This CDR3 region has 12 residues. Written as DNA, the CDR3 is TGTGCCAGCAGCCCCCGGATGTACGAGCAGTACTTC. Translating gives CASSPRMYEQYF.

This clonotype was picked up a small number of times. The rearrangement uses TRBV18 and TRBJ2-5; tentatively, D is TRBD1 (6 bases). CDR1 is KGHSH and CDR2 is LQKENI in the germline V gene. Deletions cut 2 bases from V and 4 bases from J, with 11 bases between. This CDR3 has 14 amino acids. CDR3 sequence: CASSPWEGGETQYF. The CDR3 DNA follows: TGTGCCAGCTCACCATGGGAAGGGGGAGAGACCCAGTACTTC. The whole variable domain, remainder taken from reference TRBV18 and TRBJ2-5, is NAGVMQNPRHLVRRRGQEARLRCSPMKGHSHVYWYRQLPEEGLKFMVYLQKENIIDESGMPKERFSAEFPKEGPSILRIQQVVRGDSAAYFCASSPWEGGETQYFGPGTRLLVL.

The chain employs TRBV11-2 and TRBJ2-3; D not certain. V was trimmed by 0 bases and J by 6 bases, leaving 13 bases between them. CDR3 length equals 15 residues. Germline V gene lookup returns CDR1 SGHAT and CDR2 FQNNGV. The CDR3 nucleotides read TGTGCCAGCAGCTTAGATCCGACCGCCTTTGATACGCAGTATTTT. It codes for CASSLDPTAFDTQYF.

V gene TRBV7-2 combines with J gene TRBJ2-7; D gene ambiguous. Trimming took off 1 base at V and 7 bases at J, with 5 bases between the two ends. Germline V gene sequence: CDR1 SGHTA, CDR2 FQGNSA. The CDR3 consists of 11 residues. The CDR3 nucleotides read TGTGCCAGCAGCTTAGGAGATGAGCAGTACTTC. Translating it yields CASSLGDEQYF.

This clonotype came up many times. The chain couples TRBV9 to TRBJ2-1; the match to TRBD2 covers 13 bases. The ends lost 3 bases at V and 7 bases at J; junction bases unmatched: 1. This CDR3 has 14 amino acids. From germline, CDR1 is SGDLS and CDR2 YYNGEE. The CDR3 DNA is TGTGCCAGCAGCGGGACTAGCGGGGGAAATGAGCAGTTCTTC. Translation gives CASSGTSGGNEQFF.

This clonotype appeared many times. The J gene is TRBJ2-1, the V gene TRBV5-6; unclear D gene. This CDR3 is built from 13 residues. With 0 bases removed from V and 8 bases from J, the gap between germline ends came to 9 bases. Germline V CDR1 and CDR2: SGHDT, YYEEEE. CDR3 sequence (DNA): TGTGCCAGCAGCTTGGGACCCCTTTATGAGCAGTTCTTC. Protein product: CASSLGPLYEQFF. The whole variable domain, filled in from reference TRBV5-6 and TRBJ2-1, reads DAGVTQSPTHLIKTRGQQVTLRCSPKSGHDTVSWYQQALGQGPQFIFQYYEEEERQRGNFPDRFSGHQFPNYSSELNVNALLLGDSALYLCASSLGPLYEQFFGPGTRLTVL.

In its sample, this clonotype was seen many times. The V and J genes are TRBV29-1 and TRBJ1-2, with D maybe TRBD1 (5 bases). Germline CDR1 is SQVTM and CDR2 is ANQGSEA. Trimming took 0 bases from V and 1 from J, leaving 9 bases between them. The CDR3 runs to 14 residues. As DNA, the CDR3 is TGCAGCGTTGAAGATTGGGGGGATAACTATGGCTACACCTTC. Translation gives CSVEDWGDNYGYTF.

This clonotype was detected ten times or more. The chain uses TRBV19 and TRBJ2-3; D is possibly TRBD1 (6 bases). Trimming left V 6 bases short and J 7 bases short, with 14 bases between. Germline V CDR1 and CDR2: LNHDA, SQIVND (reference sequence). CDR3 size: 13 residues. The CDR3 sequence is CASSDNREHTQYF. The CDR3 coding sequence is TGTGCCAGTAGCGATAACAGGGAGCATACGCAGTATTTT.

Ten or more counts support this clonotype. V is TRBV28 and J is TRBJ2-7, with a tentative D call TRBD2 (6 bases). Germline V gene lookup returns CDR1 MDHEN and CDR2 SYDVKM. Trimming removed 4 bases at V and 2 bases at J, with 18 bases between. The CDR3 is 16 residues long. Here the CDR3 reads CASSSPRPGRPYEQYF. The DNA of the CDR3 is TGTGCCAGCAGTTCACCCCGACCAGGGAGGCCCTACGAGCAGTACTTC.

In this sample, this clonotype turned up a few times. The chain couples TRBV7-9 to TRBJ1-2; D perhaps matches TRBD1 (6 bases). Germline-derived CDR1 and CDR2 are SEHNR and FQNEAQ (reference sequence). This CDR3 has 12 amino acids. The V gene lost 2 bases and the J gene lost 8 bases, with 9 bases spanning the gap. The CDR3 region has the DNA TGTGCCAGCAGCTTATTTGGGGGCGGCTACACCTTC. Residues: CASSLFGGGYTF. Based on the CDR3 plus reference TRBV7-9 and TRBJ1-2, the full variable domain is DTGVSQNPRHKITKRGQNVTFRCDPISEHNRLYWYRQTLGQGPEFLTYFQNEAQLEKSRLLSDRFSAERPKGSFSTLEIQRTEQGDSAMYLCASSLFGGGYTFGSGTRLTVV.

With respect to this clonotype: A much larger clone lies a single base off, so this may be a read error. Here the CDR3 reads CASSLVSQGKAEAFF. CDR3 nucleotides: TGCGCCAGCAGCTTGGTCTCGCAGGGGAAGGCTGAAGCTTTCTTT. The rearrangement joins TRBV5-1 to TRBJ1-1, with TRBD1 as a possible D gene (6 bases). V lost 0 bases and J lost 6, with 15 bases in between. CDR1 and CDR2 from the germline V gene are SGHRS and YFSETQ. This CDR3 is 15 amino acids long.

V is TRBV18 and J is TRBJ1-5; TRBD1 might be the D (5 bases). Per germline, CDR1 KGHSH and CDR2 LQKENI. This CDR3 is built from 15 residues. With 5 bases removed from V and 0 bases from J, the gap between germline ends came to 11 bases. CDR3 in amino acids: CASSVSQGSNQPQHF. The CDR3 DNA follows: TGTGCCAGCTCAGTCTCGCAGGGTAGCAATCAGCCCCAGCATTTT.

The chain is built from TRBV9 and TRBJ2-3, with D perhaps matching TRBD1 or TRBD2 (6 bases each). This CDR3 has 15 residues. The ends were cut back, 4 bases at V and 1 base at J, with 13 bases in the middle. The germline CDR1 and CDR2 sequences are SGDLS and YYNGEE. The CDR3 here is CASSKEGVGTDTQYF. The CDR3 DNA follows: TGTGCCAGCAGCAAGGAGGGGGTCGGCACAGATACGCAGTATTTT.

About this clonotype: A much larger clone lies one base from this, so it may be a read error. The V call is TRBV20-1, the J call TRBJ1-5; D gene uncertain. The CDR3 has 13 residues. The V gene lost 3 bases and the J gene lost 4 bases, with 10 bases spanning the gap. CDR1 and CDR2 (germline): DFQATT, SNEGSKA (reference sequence). The CDR3 region has the DNA TGCAGTGCTAGGAGAGCTGGGAATCAGCCCCAGCATTTT. It encodes CSARRAGNQPQHF.

The chain is built from TRBV6-2 or TRBV6-3 and TRBJ1-6; no definite D call. There are 14 residues in the CDR3. The germline V gene has CDR1 MNHEY and CDR2 SVGEGT. V was trimmed by 8 bases and J by 7 bases, leaving 15 bases between them. The CDR3 reads CASCPGGRNSPLHF. The CDR3 DNA follows: TGTGCCAGCTGCCCGGGTGGCAGGAATTCACCCCTCCACTTT.

Many counts were recorded for this clonotype. The chain recombines TRBV24-1 with TRBJ2-5; 8 positions agree with TRBD2. V lost 0 bases, J lost 5 bases, and 4 bases stayed unmatched. Germline V lookup: CDR1 KGHDR, CDR2 SFDVKD. The length of the CDR3 is 15 residues. The chain's CDR3 is CATSDLQLAVETQYF. CDR3 coding DNA: TGTGCCACCAGTGATTTGCAACTAGCGGTGGAGACCCAGTACTTC.

There are a few counts of this clonotype. The J gene is TRBJ2-3, the V gene TRBV7-3; D possibly matches TRBD1 or TRBD2 (5 bases each). Trimming removed 0 bases from V and 4 bases from J, with 5 bases in between. The CDR3 loop spans 13 amino acids. Germline V CDR1 and CDR2: SGHTA, FQGTGA. CDR3 residues: CASSLTGPDTQYF. DNA of the CDR3: TGTGCCAGCAGCTTAACGGGACCAGATACGCAGTATTTT. Together with reference TRBV7-3 and TRBJ2-3, the CDR3 gives the full variable domain: GAGVSQTPSNKVTEKGKYVELRCDPISGHTALYWYRQSLGQGPEFLIYFQGTGAADDSGLPNDRFFAVRPEGSVSTLKIQRTERGDSAVYLCASSLTGPDTQYFGPGTRLTVL.

This clonotype was seen at least ten times. The chain combines TRBV5-6 with TRBJ2-3; 9 bases are a match to TRBD2. The V gene end was trimmed by 6 bases and the J gene end by 0 bases; junction bases not matched to a gene: 5. Germline values: CDR1 SGHDT, CDR2 YYEEEE. The CDR3 is made up of 15 amino acids. The CDR3 DNA reads as TGTGCCAGCACGGATAGCGGGGGTAGCACAGATACGCAGTATTTT. Translated, it gives CASTDSGGSTDTQYF.

This rearrangement joins TRBV7-6 to TRBJ1-3; D is ambiguous. Germline V gene lookup returns CDR1 SGHVS and CDR2 FNYEAQ. The CDR3 consists of 16 residues. Between the trimmed V and J ends, which lost 2 bases and 0 bases, there was a span of 11 bases. The CDR3 loop is CASSLYPASSGNTIYF. CDR3 DNA: TGTGCCAGCAGCTTATATCCGGCGTCCTCTGGAAACACCATATATTTT. Drawing the rest from reference TRBV7-6 and TRBJ1-3, the complete variable domain is GAGVSQSPRYKVTKRGQDVALRCDPISGHVSLYWYRQALGQGPEFLTYFNYEAQQDKSGLPNDRFSAERPEGSISTLTIQRTEQRDSAMYRCASSLYPASSGNTIYFGEGSWLTVV.

At least ten counts were recorded for this clonotype. The CDR3 sequence is CASSQTGYTEAFF. CDR3 DNA: TGTGCCAGCAGCCAAACGGGATACACTGAAGCTTTCTTT. V and J are TRBV6-4 and TRBJ1-1, with D hard to call. CDR3 length: 13 residues. V dropped 6 bases and J dropped 3 bases, with 11 bases sitting between them. Germline CDR1 and CDR2: MRHNA and SNTAGT.

Ten or more counts support this clonotype. The V gene is TRBV2, the J gene TRBJ2-2; possibly TRBD2 for D (8 bases). V was shortened by 2 bases and J by 3 bases, with 19 bases between the two germline ends. Germline CDR1 is SNHLY and CDR2 is FYNNEI. The CDR3 is 18 residues long. CDR3 sequence: CASSEQRGGTEDTGELFF. Written as DNA, the CDR3 is TGTGCCAGCAGTGAACAACGGGGGGGGACAGAGGACACCGGGGAGCTGTTTTTT.

In this sample, this clonotype turned up many times. The chain is built from TRBV6-1 and TRBJ2-7; D is undetermined. The V end was cut by 5 bases, the J end by 3 bases, with 2 bases between. This CDR3 spans 10 amino acids. The germline V gene encodes CDR1 MNHNS and CDR2 SASEGT. Here the CDR3 reads CASSNYEQYF. CDR3 coding DNA: TGTGCCAGCAGTAACTACGAGCAGTACTTC.

This clonotype showed up just a few times. The CDR3 DNA follows: TGTGCCAGCAGGCTTGGGAGCATTAGCAATCAGCCCCAGCATTTT. The encoded protein is CASRLGSISNQPQHF. The chain carries TRBV6-2 or TRBV6-3 and TRBJ1-5; D gene uncertain. V was pared by 6 bases and J by 0 bases, with 12 bases between. This CDR3 spans 15 amino acids. CDR1 and CDR2 (germline): MNHEY, SVGEGT.

This clonotype was counted at least ten times. The chain has TRBV18 and TRBJ1-6; no definite D call. Trimming took off 3 bases at V and 7 bases at J, with 13 bases between the two ends. Looked up from germline, CDR1 is KGHSH and CDR2 is LQKENI. The CDR3 runs 15 residues. CDR3: CASSPSRMGNSPLHF. The CDR3 DNA reads TGTGCCAGCTCACCGAGTCGTATGGGGAATTCACCCCTCCACTTT.